Listed here are 22 T cell receptor beta chains from one sample, sequenced in a study of cytomegalovirus exposure and HLA in healthy donors. In the PCR, 60 Vbeta and 13 Jbeta primers were used. Produced via immunoSEQ multiplex PCR; TCRdb's table is partial and in-frame only. In the table there are 150,000 to 200,000 clones, 70% to 85% of which are singletons. The sequencing sample was made of PBMCs. The source is a woman aged 25 to 39 in good health and CMV-seronegative.

The table lists this clone with a count of one. The chain uses TRBV19 and TRBJ2-3; D gene uncertain. The CDR3 sequence is 13 residues long. CDR1 and CDR2 (germline): LNHDA, SQIVND (reference sequence). Between the trimmed V and J ends, which lost 2 bases and 1 base, there was a span of 4 bases. The CDR3 region has the DNA TGTGCCAGTAGTATATTAGGCACAGATACGCAGTATTTT. Its protein product is CASSILGTDTQYF. The full variable domain, with the rest looked up from reference TRBV19 and TRBJ2-3, is DGGITQSPKYLFRKEGQNVTLSCEQNLNHDAMYWYRQDPGQGLRLIYYSQIVNDFQKGDIAEGYSVSREKKESFPLTVTSAQKNPTAFYLCASSILGTDTQYFGPGTRLTVL.

The table lists this clone with a few counts. The V gene is TRBV7-3, the J gene TRBJ1-1; 10 positions agree with TRBD1. The junction had 4 bases not matched to a gene; V was cut back by 0 bases and J by 9 bases. Per the germline V gene, CDR1 is SGHTA and CDR2 is FQGTGA. CDR3 length: 14 amino acids. The CDR3 DNA sequence: TGTGCCAGCAGCTTAACGGGGACAGGGGACCAAGCTTTCTTT. Protein product: CASSLTGTGDQAFF.

The chain is built from TRBV18 and TRBJ2-5; possible D gene TRBD2, 6 bases. Germline V gene data show CDR1 as KGHSH and CDR2 as LQKENI. Trimming cost V 6 bases and J 0 bases, with 11 bases left between them. CDR3 length equals 14 residues. The CDR3 spells CASSPEGYQETQYF. CDR3 nucleotides: TGTGCCAGCTCGCCGGAGGGGTACCAAGAGACCCAGTACTTC.

J is TRBJ1-2 and V is TRBV28; possible D gene TRBD1, 5 bases. This CDR3 spans 14 amino acids. Germline-derived CDR1 and CDR2 are MDHEN and SYDVKM. The V end was cut by 3 bases, the J end by 11 bases, with 19 bases between. The CDR3 loop is CASSFSHRPIRYTF. In nucleotides, the CDR3 is TGTGCCAGCAGTTTTTCCCACAGGCCTATAAGGTACACCTTC.

The chain uses TRBV19 and TRBJ2-7; 12 nucleotides align to TRBD1. Looked up from germline, CDR1 is LNHDA and CDR2 is SQIVND (reference sequence). The ends lost 5 bases at V and 3 bases at J; junction bases unmatched: 8. This CDR3 comprises 16 residues. The DNA for the CDR3 is TGTGCCAGTAGTCAAACCGGGACAGGGGGCCGCTACGAGCAGTACTTC. Protein: CASSQTGTGGRYEQYF.

The V and J genes are TRBV29-1 and TRBJ2-5, with a possible D match to TRBD2 (6 bases). CDR1 and CDR2 from the germline V gene are SQVTM and ANQGSEA. CDR3 length: 15 residues. Deletions cut 3 bases from V and 7 bases from J, with 21 bases between. CDR3 DNA: TGCAGCGTTGAGGCGGGCGGGATGGCAGGATGGACCCAGTACTTC. Its translation is CSVEAGGMAGWTQYF.

The chain has TRBV5-1 and TRBJ2-3; D gene ambiguous. CDR1 is SGHRS, CDR2 YFSETQ, per germline. The CDR3 has 16 amino acids. V was cut by 1 base and J by 0 bases, with 12 bases left in between. CDR3 bases: TGCGCCAGCAGCTTGTACGCCAGAATTAGCACAGATACGCAGTATTTT. Encoded protein: CASSLYARISTDTQYF. Complete variable domain (other parts from reference TRBV5-1 and TRBJ2-3): KAGVTQTPRYLIKTRGQQVTLSCSPISGHRSVSWYQQTPGQGLQFLFEYFSETQRNKGNFPGRFSGRQFSNSRSEMNVSTLELGDSALYLCASSLYARISTDTQYFGPGTRLTVL.

This chain uses TRBV6-5 with TRBJ1-2; D not resolved. Germline CDR1 and CDR2: MNHEY and SVGAGI. This CDR3 comprises 11 residues. Trimming removed 4 bases at V and 3 bases at J, with 3 bases between. CDR3: CASSSYYGYTF. CDR3 DNA: TGTGCCAGCAGTTCCTACTATGGCTACACCTTC.

The rearrangement joins TRBV15 to TRBJ2-7, with 8 bases matching TRBD1. Germline CDR1 reads LNHNV; CDR2 reads YYDKDF (reference sequence). V lost 3 bases to trimming and J lost 6 bases; unmatched junction nucleotides: 10. The CDR3 length is 15 residues. In DNA form, the CDR3 reads TGTGCCACCAGCAGGGAAGGACAGGGAGTGGGCGAGCAGTACTTC. This translates into CATSREGQGVGEQYF.

This chain links TRBV7-9 with TRBJ1-1; D is uncertain. In germline, CDR1 is SEHNR, CDR2 FQNEAQ (reference sequence). V was shortened by 5 bases and J by 4 bases, with 11 bases between the two germline ends. The CDR3 extends over 13 amino acids. The CDR3 region is CASSPVIFTEAFF. The CDR3 DNA reads TGTGCCAGCAGCCCAGTAATATTCACTGAAGCTTTCTTT.

Remarks on this clone: The sample carries other DNA sequences with the same CDR3. The chain combines TRBV15 with TRBJ2-7, with 9 bases identical to TRBD1. The CDR3 loop spans 13 amino acids. Germline V lookup: CDR1 LNHNV, CDR2 YYDKDF (reference sequence). J was trimmed by 4 bases and V by 3 bases; bases with no gene match: 1. In DNA, the CDR3 is TGTGCCACCAGCAGGGACAGGGGTTACGAGCAGTACTTC. Its translation: CATSRDRGYEQYF.

This clone was observed a single time. One junction end disagrees with the germline gene, perhaps due to a read error. This chain's CDR3 is CANSSSLDRSSEQFF. The CDR3, as DNA: TGTGCCAACAGCTCAAGTTTGGACAGGTCGTCTGAGCAGTTCTTC. The rearrangement links TRBV7-2 to TRBJ2-1, with TRBD1 identical over 7 bases. Germline V gene lookup returns CDR1 SGHTA and CDR2 FQGNSA. There are 15 residues in the CDR3.

The V gene is TRBV5-4, the J gene TRBJ2-7, with TRBD2 matching over 12 bases. The CDR3 has 15 amino acids. Trimming removed 5 bases from V and 1 base from J; junction bases left unmatched: 4. CDR1 SGHNT and CDR2 YYREEE come from the germline V gene (reference sequence). The CDR3 DNA follows: TGTGCCAGCAGGGGGGGGACTAGCGGGTCCTACGAGCAGTACTTC. Protein product: CASRGGTSGSYEQYF.

The chain recombines TRBV5-1 with TRBJ2-3, with D possibly TRBD2 on 5 matching bases. The CDR3 covers 14 residues. Between the trimmed V and J ends, which lost 0 bases and 5 bases, there was a span of 10 bases. Germline-derived CDR1 and CDR2 are SGHRS and YFSETQ. This CDR3 is CASSLGGLEDTQYF. Written as DNA, the CDR3 is TGCGCCAGCAGCTTGGGCGGGTTGGAAGATACGCAGTATTTT.

Worth noting for this clone: The germline gene is not matched at one end of the junction; a read error may be the cause. Other nucleotide sequences from this sample produce the same CDR3. The chain uses TRBV6-1 and TRBJ1-2; perhaps TRBD1 as D (5 bases). Germline V gene lookup returns CDR1 MNHNS and CDR2 SASEGT. The CDR3 runs to 12 residues. The CDR3 loop is CASSEALRQGGF. The CDR3 DNA is TGTGCCAGCAGTGAAGCCCTTCGGCAGGGAGGATTC.

The rearrangement uses TRBV10-3 and TRBJ2-1, with TRBD2 matching 10 bases. The trim removed 3 bases at V and 7 bases at J, leaving 12 bases unmatched. Germline CDR1 ENHRY, CDR2 SYGVKD. This CDR3 region has 17 residues. CDR3 amino acids: CAISDGWASGSKNEQFF. The CDR3 DNA reads TGTGCCATCAGTGACGGCTGGGCTAGCGGGAGCAAGAATGAGCAGTTCTTC.

This clone was picked up one time. The chain recombines TRBV4-1 with TRBJ2-7, with a weak D call TRBD2 (6 bases). V lost 7 bases and J 0 bases, leaving 13 bases between the germline ends. Germline V gives CDR1 MGHRA, CDR2 YSYEKL. This CDR3 spans 14 amino acids. The CDR3 DNA reads TGCGCCAGCAACCCGGGACTGCGCTCCTACGAGCAGTACTTC. This sequence encodes CASNPGLRSYEQYF.

V gene TRBV5-1 combines with J gene TRBJ2-2; the D gene is possibly TRBD1 (6 bases). Trimming left V 3 bases short and J 2 bases short, with 11 bases between. This CDR3 region has 15 residues. The germline V gene has CDR1 SGHRS and CDR2 YFSETQ. Written as DNA, the CDR3 is TGCGCCAGCAGCTCACCGACAGGAAACACCGGGGAGCTGTTTTTT. Translation gives CASSSPTGNTGELFF. Based on the CDR3 plus reference TRBV5-1 and TRBJ2-2, the full variable domain is KAGVTQTPRYLIKTRGQQVTLSCSPISGHRSVSWYQQTPGQGLQFLFEYFSETQRNKGNFPGRFSGRQFSNSRSEMNVSTLELGDSALYLCASSSPTGNTGELFFGEGSRLTVL.

This clone came up a few times. The rearrangement joins TRBV7-9 to TRBJ1-1; D is undetermined. CDR1 and CDR2 (germline): SEHNR, FQNEAQ (reference sequence). Trimming removed 4 bases from V and 3 bases from J, with 12 bases in between. The CDR3 runs 14 residues. CDR3 DNA sequence: TGTGCCAGCAGCTCCCCCGGGTGGGACACTGAAGCTTTCTTT. It translates to CASSSPGWDTEAFF. The entire variable domain, with the rest obtained from reference TRBV7-9 and TRBJ1-1, is as follows: DTGVSQNPRHKITKRGQNVTFRCDPISEHNRLYWYRQTLGQGPEFLTYFQNEAQLEKSRLLSDRFSAERPKGSFSTLEIQRTEQGDSAMYLCASSSPGWDTEAFFGQGTRLTVV.

The gene calls are TRBV6-1 and TRBJ1-2; D might be TRBD1 (5 bases). Germline V lookup: CDR1 MNHNS, CDR2 SASEGT. The CDR3 runs to 15 residues. Trimming stripped 3 bases from V and 4 bases from J, with 15 bases between. The DNA of the CDR3 is TGTGCCAGCAGTGAGAGAACAGGAACGAGCTATGGCTACACCTTC. Translating it yields CASSERTGTSYGYTF.

About this clone itself: The same CDR3 arises from other DNA sequences in this sample as well. The chain combines TRBV28 with TRBJ1-5; D is undetermined. Germline loops: CDR1 MDHEN, CDR2 SYDVKM. Trimming removed 3 bases from V and 5 bases from J, with 14 bases in between. The CDR3 runs to 15 residues. The CDR3: CASSFFTGRDQPQHF. Written as DNA, the CDR3 is TGTGCCAGCAGTTTCTTTACGGGGAGGGATCAGCCCCAGCATTTT.

The V and J genes are TRBV7-9 and TRBJ1-5; D ambiguous. V gave up 5 bases and J gave up 0 bases, with 14 bases separating them. Germline-derived CDR1 and CDR2 are SEHNR and FQNEAQ (reference sequence). This CDR3 spans 16 amino acids. The CDR3 sequence is CASSPPHNYSNQPQHF. The CDR3 DNA reads as TGTGCCAGCAGCCCCCCGCACAACTATAGCAATCAGCCCCAGCATTTT.